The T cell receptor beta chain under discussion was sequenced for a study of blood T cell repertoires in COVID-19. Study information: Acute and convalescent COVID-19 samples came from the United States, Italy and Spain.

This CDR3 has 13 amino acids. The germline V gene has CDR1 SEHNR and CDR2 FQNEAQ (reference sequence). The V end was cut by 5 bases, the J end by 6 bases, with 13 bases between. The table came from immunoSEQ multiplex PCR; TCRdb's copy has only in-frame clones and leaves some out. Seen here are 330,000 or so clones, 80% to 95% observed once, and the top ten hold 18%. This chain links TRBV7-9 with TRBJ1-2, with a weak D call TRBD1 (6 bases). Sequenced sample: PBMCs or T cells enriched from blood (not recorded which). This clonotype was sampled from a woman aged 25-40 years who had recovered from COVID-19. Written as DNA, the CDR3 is TGTGCCAGCAGCGCTACAGGGTGGGATGGCTACACCTTC. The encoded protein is CASSATGWDGYTF.